These 18 T cell receptor beta chains originate from one sample sequenced in a study of cytomegalovirus exposure and HLA in healthy donors. Researchers ran the PCR with 60 Vbeta and 13 Jbeta primers. The table came from immunoSEQ multiplex PCR; TCRdb's copy has only in-frame clones and leaves some out. The sample carries about 160,000 clones, 80% to 90% recorded once. Source material: PBMCs. All receptors derive from a man aged 18 to 29 in good health and CMV-seronegative.

The rearrangement joins TRBV5-1 to TRBJ1-5; 7 bases agree with TRBD1. The CDR3 extends over 13 amino acids. Germline lookup yields CDR1 SGHRS and CDR2 YFSETQ. V lost 4 bases to trimming and J lost 8 bases; unmatched junction nucleotides: 6. This chain's CDR3 is CASSRGGEEPQHF. The CDR3 DNA reads TGCGCCAGCAGCAGAGGGGGCGAAGAGCCCCAGCATTTT.

The chain links TRBV11-2 to TRBJ1-1; 8 positions match TRBD1. V lost 3 bases and J lost 7; bases outside the gene matches: 4. CDR3 length: 13 residues. Germline lookup yields CDR1 SGHAT and CDR2 FQNNGV. The CDR3 reads CASSFGQGGEAFF. The CDR3, as DNA: TGTGCCAGCAGCTTTGGACAGGGAGGTGAAGCTTTCTTT.

The CDR3 is CASSQEGPTSNQPQHF. Written as DNA, the CDR3 is TGCGCCAGCAGCCAAGAGGGCCCTACTAGCAATCAGCCCCAGCATTTT. This chain joins TRBV4-1 and TRBJ1-5; D gene unclear. CDR3 length equals 16 residues. CDR1 and CDR2 (germline): MGHRA, YSYEKL. V lost 0 bases to trimming and J lost 0 bases, with 9 bases between them.

V usage is TRBV12-5 and J usage is TRBJ2-1, with 8 bases aligning to TRBD1. Germline-derived CDR1 and CDR2 are LGHNT and FRNRAP. This CDR3 spans 14 amino acids. J lost 8 bases, V lost 1 base, and 4 bases had no gene match. The CDR3 DNA is TGTGCTAGTGGTTTGGCCCCGGACAGGGATGAGCAGTTCTTC. It codes for CASGLAPDRDEQFF.

CDR3 sequence: CASSMLGGINEQFF. CDR3 nucleotide sequence: TGTGCCAGTAGTATGTTAGGGGGCATCAATGAGCAGTTCTTC. This chain joins TRBV19 and TRBJ2-1; 7 nucleotides match TRBD1. CDR1 is LNHDA, CDR2 SQIVND, per germline (reference sequence). The J segment lost 6 bases and the V segment lost 3 bases, leaving 5 bases of the junction unmatched. The CDR3 runs to 14 residues.

This clone was observed once. This chain links TRBV11-3 with TRBJ2-2, with TRBD2 identical over 9 bases. The CDR3 runs 16 residues. Germline V gene data show CDR1 as SGHNT and CDR2 as YENEEA. V lost 2 bases and J lost 4; bases outside the gene matches: 5. CDR3 DNA sequence: TGTGCCAGCAGCTTATATCTTAGCGGGAGCACCGGGGAGCTGTTTTTT. Its protein product is CASSLYLSGSTGELFF.

Comments on this clone: One junction end does not reproduce the germline sequence, and a read error may be involved. V gene TRBV7-9 combines with J gene TRBJ2-1, with 10 positions matching TRBD2. This CDR3 spans 19 amino acids. Looked up from germline, CDR1 is SEHNR and CDR2 is FQNEAQ (reference sequence). The CDR3 region is CSSSLEAGEAGGPRNEQFF. The CDR3 coding sequence is TGTTCCAGCAGCTTAGAGGCAGGGGAAGCGGGAGGGCCTCGTAATGAGCAGTTCTTC.

This chain connects TRBV5-1 to TRBJ2-6, with 9 bases fitting TRBD1. With 3 bases clipped from V and 8 bases from J, the junction kept 3 bases outside the gene matches. The CDR3 length is 14 residues. The germline CDR1 and CDR2 sequences are SGHRS and YFSETQ. The DNA for the CDR3 is TGCGCCAGCAGCTGGACAGGGGCTCCCAACGTCCTGACTTTC. Protein: CASSWTGAPNVLTF.

The CDR3 nucleotides read TGTGCCAGCTCACCACCGTCGCGGGCCCTAGCCAAAAACATTCAGTACTTC. It specifies CASSPPSRALAKNIQYF. The chain recombines TRBV18 with TRBJ2-4; D is perhaps TRBD2 (5 bases). This CDR3 is 17 amino acids long. V lost 0 bases and J lost 0, with 12 bases in between. The germline V gene has CDR1 KGHSH and CDR2 LQKENI.

This chain connects TRBV18 to TRBJ1-2, with 8 bases aligning to TRBD1. There are 15 residues in the CDR3. Germline values: CDR1 KGHSH, CDR2 LQKENI. J was trimmed by 0 bases and V by 3 bases; bases with no gene match: 3. The CDR3 loop reads CASSPGQAANYGYTF. For the CDR3, the DNA is TGTGCCAGCTCACCGGGACAGGCAGCTAACTATGGCTACACCTTC.

This sequence joins TRBV15 and TRBJ2-5; tentatively, D is TRBD2 (6 bases). CDR1 is LNHNV, CDR2 YYDKDF, per germline (reference sequence). The V and J ends lost 5 bases and 5 bases respectively, with 18 bases between them. There are 15 residues in the CDR3. The CDR3 DNA follows: TGTGCCACCAGCGAGGATGGGGGGAATCAGGAGACCCAGTACTTC. Encoded protein: CATSEDGGNQETQYF.

CDR3 DNA: TGTGCCAGCAGTTTATCCAACAGGAGATTCGGCTCCTACGAGCAGTACTTC. Encoded protein: CASSLSNRRFGSYEQYF. The V and J genes are TRBV28 and TRBJ2-7, with a weak D call TRBD1 (5 bases). The V end was cut by 1 base, the J end by 0 bases, with 16 bases between. Germline-derived CDR1 and CDR2 are MDHEN and SYDVKM. CDR3 size: 17 residues.

The rearrangement uses TRBV10-3 and TRBJ2-7, with D possibly matching TRBD1 (5 bases). The CDR3 sequence is 14 residues long. CDR1 is ENHRY, CDR2 SYGVKD, per germline. Deletions cut 8 bases from V and 2 bases from J, with 16 bases between. CDR3 sequence (DNA): TGTGCCATCTCACCTTCCTCACAGGCCTACGAGCAGTACTTC. Residues: CAISPSSQAYEQYF.

This chain joins TRBV28 and TRBJ2-7; 12 bases align to TRBD1. V dropped 10 bases and J dropped 4; count of bases not matched to a gene: 5. The germline V gene has CDR1 MDHEN and CDR2 SYDVKM. The CDR3 consists of 13 residues. CDR3 sequence: CATRDRGLYEQYF. Written as DNA, the CDR3 is TGTGCCACCAGGGACAGGGGGCTATACGAGCAGTACTTC.

The chain couples TRBV6-6 to TRBJ2-7; D might be TRBD1 (6 bases). This CDR3 region has 12 residues. Deletions cut 8 bases from V and 0 bases from J, with 8 bases between. Germline CDR1 and CDR2: MNHNY and SVGAGI (reference sequence). In DNA, the CDR3 is TGTGCCAGCCGGACAGACTCCTACGAGCAGTACTTC. This translates into CASRTDSYEQYF.

The J gene is TRBJ2-2, the V gene TRBV7-9; possibly TRBD2 for D (6 bases). V was pared by 6 bases and J by 1 base, with 12 bases between. The CDR3 consists of 15 residues. CDR1 SEHNR and CDR2 FQNEAQ come from the germline V gene (reference sequence). CDR3 sequence reads: CASRYGRGNTGELFF. The CDR3 bases are TGTGCCAGCAGATACGGGCGGGGGAACACCGGGGAGCTGTTTTTT.

The chain carries TRBV9 and TRBJ2-5; D call uncertain. Trimming removed 0 bases from V and 2 bases from J, with 8 bases in between. This CDR3 comprises 14 residues. Germline CDR1 and CDR2: SGDLS and YYNGEE. As DNA, the CDR3 is TGTGCCAGCAGCGTAGACCACAGTCAAGAGACCCAGTACTTC. Amino acid sequence: CASSVDHSQETQYF.

The chain carries TRBV5-1 and TRBJ1-3; 7 bases line up with TRBD1. Germline assignment: CDR1 SGHRS and CDR2 YFSETQ. The CDR3 is made up of 15 amino acids. Unmatched junction bases numbered 3, after V lost 3 bases and J lost 0 bases. The CDR3 sequence: CASSWGTASGNTIYF. CDR3 in DNA: TGCGCCAGCAGCTGGGGGACAGCCTCTGGAAACACCATATATTTT. The full variable domain, in which reference TRBV5-1 and TRBJ1-3 provide the parts outside the CDR3, is KAGVTQTPRYLIKTRGQQVTLSCSPISGHRSVSWYQQTPGQGLQFLFEYFSETQRNKGNFPGRFSGRQFSNSRSEMNVSTLELGDSALYLCASSWGTASGNTIYFGEGSWLTVV.